Listed below are T cell receptor beta chains from one sample, sequenced in a study of T cell responses to AZD1222 COVID-19 vaccine. Sequencing used immunoSEQ multiplex PCR; TCRdb keeps in-frame clones, though not all of them. The data contain about 190,000 clones, 85% to 95% of them singletons. The sequences come from peripheral blood, collected on day 0 of AZD1222 vaccination. These receptors all stem from an adult in good health. Each CDR3 is given with its conserved first and last residue. D genes are given only for firm matches. For some rows the clone size is stated as once, few or many, or as a class when expanded; others skip it.

j_gene,abundance,d_gene,v_gene,len,CDR3nt,CDR3aa
TRBJ2-7,once,NA,TRBV5-8,14,TGTGCCAGCAGGGTAGACCGACAACCCTACGAGCAGTACTTC,CASRVDRQPYEQYF
TRBJ1-1,NA,NA,TRBV4-1,12,TGCGCCAGCAGCCAAGCTGACACTGAAGCTTTCTTT,CASSQADTEAFF
TRBJ1-2,NA,TRBD1,TRBV27,14,TGTGCCAGCAGTGAGTCCGGACAGGGGTATGGCTACACCTTC,CASSESGQGYGYTF
TRBJ1-4,NA,NA,TRBV6-4,16,TGTGCCAGCAGTGACCAGGGGTCTTCAACTAATGAAAAACTGTTTTTT,CASSDQGSSTNEKLFF
TRBJ1-3,NA,TRBD1,TRBV28,14,TGTGCCAGCAGCAACAGGGGTTCTGGAAACACCATATATTTT,CASSNRGSGNTIYF
TRBJ1-6,NA,NA,TRBV7-3,14,TGTGCCAGCAGCTCGCAGGGTAACAATTCACCCCTCCACTTT,CASSSQGNNSPLHF
TRBJ1-3,NA,TRBD1,TRBV7-6,15,TGTGCCAGCAGCTTAACGACAGGGGGCGAAAACACCATATATTTT,CASSLTTGGENTIYF
TRBJ2-5,NA,NA,TRBV5-1,14,TGCGCCAGCAGCTTGGGGTCCCTACAAGAGACCCAGTACTTC,CASSLGSLQETQYF
TRBJ1-2,once,NA,TRBV28,14,TGTGCCAGCAGCCCTCCCCTGGATCGTCGAGGCTACACCTTC,CASSPPLDRRGYTF
TRBJ2-3,NA,NA,TRBV12-3/TRBV12-4,12,TGTGCCAGCAGTGGGGTCACAGATACGCAGTATTTT,CASSGVTDTQYF
TRBJ1-5,NA,TRBD1,TRBV12-3/TRBV12-4,13,TGTGCCAGCAGTACTGACAGGGGCCAGCCCCAGCATTTT,CASSTDRGQPQHF
TRBJ2-1,NA,NA,TRBV19,18,TGTGCCAGTAGTATAGTGCCCAACAGGGCCAGCTCCTACAATGAGCAGTTCTTC,CASSIVPNRASSYNEQFF
TRBJ1-6,NA,TRBD1,TRBV2,15,TGTGCCATCCGCTCAGGGGGCTCCTATAATTCACCCCTCCACTTT,CAIRSGGSYNSPLHF
TRBJ1-4,few,TRBD1,TRBV7-2,14,TGTGCCAGCAGCTTAGTAACAGGGGGCGAAAAACTGTTTTTT,CASSLVTGGEKLFF
TRBJ1-3,NA,TRBD1,TRBV3-1/TRBV3-2,22,TGTGCCAGCAGCCAAGAACGGGTCGGGACAGGCCCCAAAACCATCTCTGGAAACACCATATATTTT,CASSQERVGTGPKTISGNTIYF
TRBJ1-1,once,NA,TRBV28,13,TGTGCCAGCAGTTCAACCATGAACACTGAAGCTTTCTTT,CASSSTMNTEAFF
TRBJ2-2,NA,TRBD2,TRBV18,16,TGTGCCAGCTCACCACCCGGGACTAGCGGCACCGGGGAGCTGTTTTTT,CASSPPGTSGTGELFF
TRBJ1-6,NA,TRBD1,TRBV27,14,TGTGCCAGCAGTAACAGGGGGACACATTCACCCCTCCACTTT,CASSNRGTHSPLHF
TRBJ2-3,NA,NA,TRBV19,15,TGTGCCAGTAGTTCTGGGGTATTGAGCACAGATACGCAGTATTTT,CASSSGVLSTDTQYF
TRBJ2-7,NA,NA,TRBV13,14,TGTGCCAGCAGCTTAGGGCGGCCCCTCAACGAGCAGTACTTC,CASSLGRPLNEQYF
TRBJ1-5,NA,TRBD1,TRBV19,16,TGTGCCAGCTCCTCCCAGGGGGCCCAGGGCAATCAGCCCCAGCATTTT,CASSSQGAQGNQPQHF
TRBJ2-2,NA,NA,TRBV27,14,TGTGCCAGCAGAACTACAGCGAACACCGGGGAGCTGTTTTTT,CASRTTANTGELFF
TRBJ2-6,NA,NA,TRBV27,15,TGTGCCAGCAGTTCGGTAAGCTCTGGGGCCAACGTCCTGACTTTC,CASSSVSSGANVLTF
TRBJ2-6,once,TRBD2,TRBV6-5,14,TGTGCTACCGGGGGGAGTTCCGGGGCCAACGTCCTGACTTTC,CATGGSSGANVLTF
TRBJ2-5,NA,NA,TRBV15,15,TGTGCCACCAGCAGAGAGAGGGGGGTCGGGGAGACCCAGTACTTC,CATSRERGVGETQYF
TRBJ2-7,NA,TRBD1,TRBV28,17,TGTGCCAGCAGTTTCCCCCAAGGGACAGGGAAAACCTACGAGCAGTACTTC,CASSFPQGTGKTYEQYF
TRBJ2-7,NA,NA,TRBV2,12,TGTGCCAGCAGTGTCGGGTTTTTTGAGCAGTACTTC,CASSVGFFEQYF
TRBJ1-5,once,NA,TRBV19,16,TGTGCCAGTAGTATCTTCGGGCGGAATAGCAATCAGCCCCAGCATTTT,CASSIFGRNSNQPQHF
TRBJ1-5,NA,NA,TRBV5-1,15,TGCGCCAGCAGCTTGGCTGGGGGCGGTGAACAGCCCCAGCATTTT,CASSLAGGGEQPQHF
TRBJ2-5,NA,NA,TRBV7-2,13,TGTGCCAGCAGCTATAGCCATCAAGAGACCCAGTACTTC,CASSYSHQETQYF
TRBJ2-1,NA,TRBD2,TRBV3-1/TRBV3-2,13,TGTGCCAGCGGGAGCGGGGTATACAATGAGCAGTTCTTC,CASGSGVYNEQFF
TRBJ2-1,once,NA,TRBV4-3,15,TGCGCCAGCAGCCAAGATTTGTCCGGCCACAATGAGCAGTTCTTC,CASSQDLSGHNEQFF
TRBJ1-2,NA,NA,TRBV6-6,14,TGTGCCAGCAGTTACTCCAGGGGTTCAGGGGGCTACACCTTC,CASSYSRGSGGYTF
TRBJ1-1,NA,NA,TRBV14,14,TGTGCCAGCAGCCTTACTCGGACGAACACTGAAGCTTTCTTT,CASSLTRTNTEAFF
TRBJ2-3,few,TRBD1,TRBV27,16,TGTGCCAGCAGTTTACTTATGACAGGGGGCGCCGATACGCAGTATTTT,CASSLLMTGGADTQYF
TRBJ1-2,NA,NA,TRBV6-4,14,TGTGCCAGCAGTGTCTCGGTCGGGCTTGGGGGCTACACCTTC,CASSVSVGLGGYTF
TRBJ2-3,NA,NA,TRBV12-3/TRBV12-4,12,TGTGCCAGCAGTCACATCACAGATACGCAGTATTTT,CASSHITDTQYF